The T cell receptor (beta chain) under discussion was sequenced for a study of shared clonotypes between healthy human individuals. Findings and limits, study-wide: The generation probabilities recorded for non-shared clonotypes fell below those of clonotypes shared by all four donors.

TCRdb's copy holds only in-frame clones and misses some; the assay was immunoSEQ multiplex PCR. The sample holds 2 million to 2.5 million clones, 93% seen once. To note about this clone: The antigen remains unidentified.

CDR1 is SGHTA, CDR2 FQGTGA, per germline. CDR3 size: 14 residues. V was shortened by 3 bases and J by 7 bases, with 13 bases between the two germline ends. Among the donors, all were Caucasian adults who lived in Nashville, Tennessee. The specimen sequenced was naive CD4+ T cells from PBMCs. Subset meaning: CD45RA+ positively selected. The TCR comes from a man between 18 and 35 years old in good health. Some clones in this sample may be carry-over from other donors' samples. V gene TRBV7-3 combines with J gene TRBJ2-1, with D maybe TRBD2 (6 bases). This chain's CDR3 is CASSLEGRGNEQFF. Here the CDR3 DNA reads TGTGCCAGCAGCTTGGAGGGCCGGGGTAATGAGCAGTTCTTC. The variable domain in full, with the rest retrieved from reference TRBV7-3 and TRBJ2-1, is GAGVSQTPSNKVTEKGKYVELRCDPISGHTALYWYRQSLGQGPEFLIYFQGTGAADDSGLPNDRFFAVRPEGSVSTLKIQRTERGDSAVYLCASSLEGRGNEQFFGPGTRLTVL.